The 30 T cell receptor beta chains in this list originate from one sample, sequenced in a study of blood T cell repertoires in COVID-19. Using immunoSEQ multiplex PCR, the repertoire was profiled, and TCRdb retains in-frame clones only, with some absent. The repertoire has a few hundred thousand clones, roughly four fifths of them found once; the top ten carry roughly 2%. The sample consisted of peripheral blood. The receptors stem from a man between 25 and 39 years old who had recovered from COVID-19.

V is TRBV7-2 and J is TRBJ2-1; 9 nucleotides line up with TRBD2. Looked up from germline, CDR1 is SGHTA and CDR2 is FQGNSA. The trim removed 2 bases at V and 6 bases at J, leaving 8 bases unmatched. The CDR3 extends over 16 amino acids. Written as DNA, the CDR3 is TGTGCCAGCAGCTTAAGTGCGGGGGGGCCGGGCAATGAGCAGTTCTTC. Translating it yields CASSLSAGGPGNEQFF.

The chain couples TRBV29-1 to TRBJ2-3; D may be TRBD1 (5 bases). Trimming pared 6 bases from V and 3 bases from J, leaving 19 bases between. Per germline, CDR1 SQVTM and CDR2 ANQGSEA. The CDR3 consists of 15 residues. The CDR3: CSVHRQHTETDTQYF. In nucleotides, the CDR3 is TGCAGCGTCCACCGACAGCACACGGAGACAGATACGCAGTATTTT.

The chain links TRBV9 to TRBJ2-1; D is possibly TRBD2 (5 bases). The CDR3 totals 15 residues. The ends were cut back, 4 bases at V and 6 bases at J, with 17 bases in the middle. Germline assignment: CDR1 SGDLS and CDR2 YYNGEE. Here the CDR3 reads CASSPETRVRNEQFF. The CDR3 nucleotides read TGTGCCAGCAGCCCAGAGACGCGGGTTCGCAATGAGCAGTTCTTC.

This clone showed up just a few times. V usage is TRBV19 and J usage is TRBJ1-6, with 10 bases lining up with TRBD1. V lost 9 bases, J lost 3 bases, and 11 bases stayed unmatched. The germline gives CDR1 LNHDA, CDR2 SQIVND (reference sequence). CDR3 size: 17 residues. CDR3 amino acids: CASRGGTGAIYNSPLHF. The CDR3 DNA is TGTGCCAGCAGAGGGGGGACAGGGGCCATCTATAATTCACCCCTCCACTTT.

The CDR3 coding sequence is TGCAGCGCTAAGGGACTAGCGGGGAGCCAAGAGACCCAGTACTTC. Protein sequence: CSAKGLAGSQETQYF. V usage is TRBV29-1 and J usage is TRBJ2-5, with TRBD2 identical over 13 bases. Unmatched junction bases numbered 6, after V lost 7 bases and J lost 1 base. The V gene's germline CDR1 is SQVTM and CDR2 ANQGSEA. The CDR3 is 15 amino acids.

The chain couples TRBV13 to TRBJ2-5, with D perhaps matching TRBD2 (6 bases). The germline CDR1 and CDR2 sequences are PRHDT and FYEKMQ (reference sequence). Between the trimmed V and J ends, which lost 5 bases and 4 bases, there was a span of 14 bases. The CDR3 is made up of 14 amino acids. CDR3 residues: CASSPWGAGETQYF. The CDR3 nucleotides are TGTGCCAGCAGCCCCTGGGGAGCGGGAGAGACCCAGTACTTC.

The chain recombines TRBV7-9 with TRBJ2-1; tentatively, D is TRBD2 (5 bases). The V gene's germline CDR1 is SEHNR and CDR2 FQNEAQ (reference sequence). Trimming stripped 7 bases from V and 6 bases from J, with 13 bases between. The CDR3 consists of 13 residues. The CDR3 nucleotides read TGTGCCAGCAACGAGGTAGAGGGCAATGAGCAGTTCTTC. This encodes CASNEVEGNEQFF.

This chain joins TRBV7-6 and TRBJ1-2, with D hard to call. Trimming left V 5 bases short and J 10 bases short, with 17 bases between. Germline assignment: CDR1 SGHVS and CDR2 FNYEAQ. The CDR3 has 13 residues. This CDR3 is CASSQNDLFDYTF. In DNA form, the CDR3 reads TGTGCCAGCAGCCAAAACGACTTGTTTGACTACACCTTC. Filled out from reference TRBV7-6 and TRBJ1-2, the complete variable domain reads GAGVSQSPRYKVTKRGQDVALRCDPISGHVSLYWYRQALGQGPEFLTYFNYEAQQDKSGLPNDRFSAERPEGSISTLTIQRTEQRDSAMYRCASSQNDLFDYTFGSGTRLTVV.

J is TRBJ2-2 and V is TRBV27, with 9 nucleotides matching TRBD1. The CDR3 sequence is 16 residues long. The trim removed 2 bases at V and 4 bases at J, leaving 5 bases unmatched. The germline gives CDR1 MNHEY, CDR2 SMNVEV (reference sequence). In nucleotides, the CDR3 is TGTGCCAGCAGTTTAATCCCGGGACAGGGCACCGGGGAGCTGTTTTTT. The encoded protein is CASSLIPGQGTGELFF.

This chain connects TRBV14 to TRBJ1-1; the D gene is possibly TRBD1 (5 bases). The germline CDR1 and CDR2 sequences are SGHDN and FVKESK. V lost 4 bases, J lost 10 bases, and 13 bases lay in between. This CDR3 region has 12 residues. The DNA of the CDR3 is TGTGCCAGCAGCCGACAGACGGGGGGAGCTTTCTTT. Protein: CASSRQTGGAFF.

The chain carries TRBV12-5 and TRBJ1-1; 7 bases agree with TRBD1. CDR3 length: 15 residues. Germline CDR1 and CDR2: LGHNT and FRNRAP. J lost 4 bases, V lost 3 bases, and 8 bases had no gene match. The DNA for the CDR3 is TGTGCTAGTGGTTTCCCCAGGGGGGACGTCACTGAAGCTTTCTTT. Translating gives CASGFPRGDVTEAFF. Drawing the rest from reference TRBV12-5 and TRBJ1-1, the complete variable domain is DARVTQTPRHKVTEMGQEVTMRCQPILGHNTVFWYRQTMMQGLELLAYFRNRAPLDDSGMPKDRFSAEMPDATLATLKIQPSEPRDSAVYFCASGFPRGDVTEAFFGQGTRLTVV.

J is TRBJ2-7 and V is TRBV6-1; 9 positions agree with TRBD1. There are 16 residues in the CDR3. With V trimmed by 2 bases and J by 0 bases, 5 bases remained unmatched. The V gene's germline CDR1 is MNHNS and CDR2 SASEGT. The CDR3 DNA follows: TGTGCCAGCAGTGAAATGGGGGACAGGGTCTCCTACGAGCAGTACTTC. Amino acids: CASSEMGDRVSYEQYF.

The chain is built from TRBV7-8 and TRBJ2-5, with TRBD2 matching 10 bases. Germline assignment: CDR1 SGHVS and CDR2 FQNEAQ. The CDR3 consists of 17 residues. V was clipped by 0 bases and J by 5 bases; unmatched bases: 9. This chain's CDR3 is CASSLARNSGGYETQYF. The CDR3 DNA follows: TGTGCCAGCAGCTTAGCGCGAAATAGCGGGGGGTATGAGACCCAGTACTTC.

The CDR3 sequence is CASSQDHGTGNTGELFF. CDR3 in DNA: TGTGCCAGCAGCCAAGATCACGGGACAGGGAATACCGGGGAGCTGTTTTTT. The chain links TRBV14 to TRBJ2-2; 9 bases are shared with TRBD1. Germline V gene data show CDR1 as SGHDN and CDR2 as FVKESK. V trimming: 0 bases; J trimming: 5 bases; junction bases outside the gene matches: 7. The length of the CDR3 is 17 residues. Full variable domain (missing parts from reference TRBV14 and TRBJ2-2): EAGVTQFPSHSVIEKGQTVTLRCDPISGHDNLYWYRRVMGKEIKFLLHFVKESKQDESGMPNNRFLAERTGGTYSTLKVQPAELEDSGVYFCASSQDHGTGNTGELFFGEGSRLTVL.

This clone was recorded a few times. The rearrangement joins TRBV6-1 to TRBJ1-1; TRBD1 matches at 11 bases. The V and J ends lost 3 bases and 6 bases, in that order; junction bases with no gene match: 3. This CDR3 is built from 14 residues. CDR1 and CDR2 (germline): MNHNS, SASEGT. This CDR3 is CASSEDRGLPEAFF. CDR3 DNA: TGTGCCAGCAGTGAGGACAGGGGGCTTCCTGAAGCTTTCTTT.

J is TRBJ2-1 and V is TRBV18, with 8 bases identical to TRBD2. The V gene's germline CDR1 is KGHSH and CDR2 LQKENI. CDR3 length: 15 amino acids. Unmatched junction bases numbered 5, after V lost 1 base and J lost 6 bases. The CDR3 reads CASSPLRGGLNEQFF. CDR3 nucleotide sequence: TGTGCCAGCTCACCACTCCGGGGGGGCCTCAATGAGCAGTTCTTC.

The CDR3, as DNA: TGCGCCAGCAGTGAAGGGGGCTGGACCACAGATACGCAGTATTTT. As protein: CASSEGGWTTDTQYF. V usage is TRBV10-1 and J usage is TRBJ2-3; 7 nucleotides align to TRBD1. V dropped 3 bases and J dropped 2; count of bases not matched to a gene: 5. The CDR3 is 15 amino acids. Germline V gene sequence: CDR1 WNHNN, CDR2 SYGVQD (reference sequence).

V is TRBV3-1 (or the pseudogene TRBV3-2) and J is TRBJ2-7; D gene unclear. The germline V gene encodes CDR1 LGHDT and CDR2 YNNKEL (reference sequence). This CDR3 comprises 14 residues. Trimming shortened V by 3 bases and J by 0 bases, and 9 bases separated the two germline ends. In DNA form, the CDR3 reads TGTGCCAGCAGCCATACGGGTACCTCCTACGAGCAGTACTTC. Encoded protein: CASSHTGTSYEQYF.

For the CDR3, the DNA is TGCGCCAGCAGCTTAACCCCACGGGAGGGGTTAAATTATGGCTACACCTTC. Its protein product is CASSLTPREGLNYGYTF. V is TRBV5-1 and J is TRBJ1-2; tentative D call: TRBD1 (5 bases). With 2 bases removed from V and 5 bases from J, the gap between germline ends came to 22 bases. The CDR3 covers 17 residues. CDR1 is SGHRS, CDR2 YFSETQ, per germline.

The genes are TRBV2 and TRBJ1-2; TRBD1 agrees at 7 bases. Germline-derived CDR1 and CDR2 are SNHLY and FYNNEI. Germline trimming cut 7 bases from V and 4 bases from J; bases unmatched to any gene: 12. The CDR3 length is 15 residues. CDR3 residues: CASKGDRDRSYGYTF. CDR3 in DNA: TGTGCCAGCAAGGGAGACCGGGACAGATCCTATGGCTACACCTTC. The full variable domain, with the rest looked up from reference TRBV2 and TRBJ1-2, is EPEVTQTPSHQVTQMGQEVILRCVPISNHLYFYWYRQILGQKVEFLVSFYNNEISEKSEIFDDQFSVERPDGSNFTLKIRSTKLEDSAMYFCASKGDRDRSYGYTFGSGTRLTVV.

The J gene is TRBJ1-1, the V gene TRBV6-5; unclear D gene. The CDR3 covers 13 residues. The germline CDR1 and CDR2 sequences are MNHEY and SVGAGI. Trimming stripped 6 bases from V and 4 bases from J, with 12 bases between. DNA for the CDR3: TGTGCCAGCAGATTTCAGGTTGGCACTGAAGCTTTCTTT. Residues: CASRFQVGTEAFF.

This chain joins TRBV18 and TRBJ2-3; 8 bases line up with TRBD2. Germline V CDR1 and CDR2: KGHSH, LQKENI. The CDR3 length is 17 residues. J lost 6 bases, V lost 8 bases, and 19 bases had no gene match. The CDR3 region is CASAPSRRSPGGDTQYF. The CDR3 coding sequence is TGTGCCAGCGCCCCTTCCCGGCGGAGCCCGGGAGGGGATACGCAGTATTTT.

The chain couples TRBV7-9 to TRBJ1-1; possibly TRBD1 for D (5 bases). The V end lost 3 bases, the J end lost 5 bases, and 10 bases lay between the germline ends. This CDR3 spans 13 amino acids. Per the germline V gene, CDR1 is SEHNR and CDR2 is FQNEAQ (reference sequence). The CDR3 sequence is CASSLDTDTEAFF. The CDR3 nucleotides read TGTGCCAGCAGCTTGGACACGGATACTGAAGCTTTCTTT.

The chain links TRBV19 to TRBJ1-5; possibly TRBD1 for D (5 bases). V was cut by 5 bases and J by 2 bases, with 13 bases left in between. The CDR3 length is 15 residues. Germline CDR1 LNHDA, CDR2 SQIVND (reference sequence). The CDR3 reads CASSLQGLGNQPQHF. The CDR3 nucleotides are TGTGCCAGTAGTTTGCAGGGTTTGGGCAATCAGCCCCAGCATTTT. The variable domain in full, completed from reference TRBV19 and TRBJ1-5, reads DGGITQSPKYLFRKEGQNVTLSCEQNLNHDAMYWYRQDPGQGLRLIYYSQIVNDFQKGDIAEGYSVSREKKESFPLTVTSAQKNPTAFYLCASSLQGLGNQPQHFGDGTRLSIL.

The rearrangement joins TRBV7-6 to TRBJ2-6; a possible D gene is TRBD1 (6 bases). V was trimmed by 2 bases and J by 0 bases, leaving 14 bases between them. From germline, CDR1 is SGHVS and CDR2 FNYEAQ. This CDR3 region has 18 residues. CDR3 region: CASSLLPWGHSGANVLTF. For the CDR3, the DNA is TGTGCCAGCAGCTTACTCCCATGGGGGCACTCTGGGGCCAACGTCCTGACTTTC.

This chain uses TRBV6-1 with TRBJ2-7; 11 nucleotides align to TRBD2. V shed 6 bases and J 7 bases; nucleotides not matched to a gene: 11. This CDR3 comprises 15 residues. Per the germline V gene, CDR1 is MNHNS and CDR2 is SASEGT. Here the CDR3 reads CASSSKTSGEGEQYF. CDR3 coding DNA: TGTGCCAGCAGCTCGAAGACTAGCGGGGAAGGGGAGCAGTACTTC.

The chain uses TRBV6-5 and TRBJ2-3; tentative D call: TRBD1 (5 bases). The CDR3 extends over 15 amino acids. The V end was cut by 7 bases, the J end by 7 bases, with 21 bases between. Germline lookup yields CDR1 MNHEY and CDR2 SVGAGI. CDR3: CASTPPGLNRHTQYF. The CDR3 DNA reads as TGTGCCAGCACCCCGCCAGGGCTAAACCGACATACGCAGTATTTT.

This chain uses TRBV5-1 with TRBJ2-3; tentatively, D is TRBD1 (6 bases). The germline gives CDR1 SGHRS, CDR2 YFSETQ. The V end was cut by 3 bases, the J end by 2 bases, with 7 bases between. This CDR3 spans 13 amino acids. CDR3 nucleotides: TGCGCCAGCAGCTCAGGGGACACAGATACGCAGTATTTT. This gives the protein CASSSGDTDTQYF.

This clone appeared a single time. This chain connects TRBV29-1 to TRBJ1-5; the match to TRBD1 covers 8 bases. Germline CDR1 is SQVTM and CDR2 is ANQGSEA. The CDR3 covers 14 residues. V was pared by 8 bases and J by 5 bases, with 11 bases of the junction left unmatched. The CDR3 nucleotides are TGCAGCATCTGGACAGGGAGTGGCGATCAGCCCCAGCATTTT. Its protein product is CSIWTGSGDQPQHF. The whole variable domain, remainder taken from reference TRBV29-1 and TRBJ1-5, is SAVISQKPSRDICQRGTSLTIQCQVDSQVTMMFWYRQQPGQSLTLIATANQGSEATYESGFVIDKFPISRPNLTFSTLTVSNMSPEDSSIYLCSIWTGSGDQPQHFGDGTRLSIL.

The CDR3 DNA reads as TGTGCCAGCTCAGTCTTCGGGACACATGAAGCTTTCTTT. Residues: CASSVFGTHEAFF. The chain is built from TRBV18 and TRBJ1-1; tentatively, D is TRBD1 (6 bases). Trimming stripped 5 bases from V and 7 bases from J, with 14 bases between. This CDR3 is built from 13 residues. From germline, CDR1 is KGHSH and CDR2 LQKENI.